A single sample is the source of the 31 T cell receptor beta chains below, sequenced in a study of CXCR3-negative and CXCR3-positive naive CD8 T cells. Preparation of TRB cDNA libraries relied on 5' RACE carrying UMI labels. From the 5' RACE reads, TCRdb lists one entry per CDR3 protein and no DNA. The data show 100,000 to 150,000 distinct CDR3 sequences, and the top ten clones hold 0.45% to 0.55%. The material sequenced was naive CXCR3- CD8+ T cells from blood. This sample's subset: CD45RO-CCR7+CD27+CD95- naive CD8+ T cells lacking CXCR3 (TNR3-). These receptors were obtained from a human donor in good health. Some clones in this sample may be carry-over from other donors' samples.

The CDR3 spells CASSYSPGANVLTF. The chain couples TRBV6-2 or TRBV6-3 to TRBJ2-6. Germline CDR1 MNHEY, CDR2 SVGEGT. The CDR3 is 14 amino acids.

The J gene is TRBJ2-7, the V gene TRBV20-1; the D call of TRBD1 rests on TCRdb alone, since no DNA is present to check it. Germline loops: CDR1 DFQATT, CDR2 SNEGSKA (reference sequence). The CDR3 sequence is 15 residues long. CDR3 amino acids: CSATPGQGFSYEQYF.

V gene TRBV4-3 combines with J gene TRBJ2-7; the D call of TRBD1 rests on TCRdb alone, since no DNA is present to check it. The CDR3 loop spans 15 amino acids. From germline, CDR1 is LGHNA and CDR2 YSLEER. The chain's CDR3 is CASSQEGDGPYEQYF.

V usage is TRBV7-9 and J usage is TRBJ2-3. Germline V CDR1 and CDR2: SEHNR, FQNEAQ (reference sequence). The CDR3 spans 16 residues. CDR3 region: CASSFFLYLGTDTQYF.

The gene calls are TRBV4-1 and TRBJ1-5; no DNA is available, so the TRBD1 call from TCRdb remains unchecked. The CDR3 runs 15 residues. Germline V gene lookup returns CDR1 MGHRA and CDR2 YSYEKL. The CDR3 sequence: CASSQGDRNNQPQHF.

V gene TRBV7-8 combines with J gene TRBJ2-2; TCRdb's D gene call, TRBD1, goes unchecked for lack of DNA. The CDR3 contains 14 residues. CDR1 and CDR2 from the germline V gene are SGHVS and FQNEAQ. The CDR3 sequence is CASSLGRANGELFF.

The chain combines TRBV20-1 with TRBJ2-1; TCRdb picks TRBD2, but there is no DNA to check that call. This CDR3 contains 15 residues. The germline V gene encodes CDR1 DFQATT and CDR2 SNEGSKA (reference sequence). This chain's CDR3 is CSARGTSGMADEQFF.

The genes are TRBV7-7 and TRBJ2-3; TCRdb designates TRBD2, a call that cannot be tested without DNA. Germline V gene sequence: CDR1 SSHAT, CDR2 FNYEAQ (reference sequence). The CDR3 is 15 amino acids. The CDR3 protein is CASSLTAGGADTQYF.

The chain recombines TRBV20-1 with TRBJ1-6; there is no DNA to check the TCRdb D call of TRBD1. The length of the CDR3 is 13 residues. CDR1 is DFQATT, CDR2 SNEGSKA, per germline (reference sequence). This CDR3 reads CSAGTGDGSPLHF.

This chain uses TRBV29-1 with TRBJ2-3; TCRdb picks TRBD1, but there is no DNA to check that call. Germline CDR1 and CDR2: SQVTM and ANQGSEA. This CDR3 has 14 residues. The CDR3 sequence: CSAYRGHPGDTQYF.

The chain's CDR3 is CASSSGPGQRINQPQHF. The chain uses TRBV7-8 and TRBJ1-5; checking the TCRdb D call of TRBD1 is not possible without DNA. The length of the CDR3 is 17 residues. CDR1 and CDR2 from the germline V gene are SGHVS and FQNEAQ.

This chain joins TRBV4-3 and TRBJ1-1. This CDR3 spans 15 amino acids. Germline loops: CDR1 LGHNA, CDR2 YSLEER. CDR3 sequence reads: CASSQGYSRNTEAFF.

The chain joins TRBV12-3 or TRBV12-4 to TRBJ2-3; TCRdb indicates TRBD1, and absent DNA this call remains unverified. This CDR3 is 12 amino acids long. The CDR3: CASRVPWDTQYF.

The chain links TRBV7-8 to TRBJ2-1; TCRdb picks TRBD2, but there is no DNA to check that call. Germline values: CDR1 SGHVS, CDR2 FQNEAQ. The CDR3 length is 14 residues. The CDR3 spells CASSLGAGLDEQFF.

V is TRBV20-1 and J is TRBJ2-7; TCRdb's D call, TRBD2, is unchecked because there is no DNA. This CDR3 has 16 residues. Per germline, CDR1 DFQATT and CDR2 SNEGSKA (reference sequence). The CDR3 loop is CSARDAGLAGDYEQYF.

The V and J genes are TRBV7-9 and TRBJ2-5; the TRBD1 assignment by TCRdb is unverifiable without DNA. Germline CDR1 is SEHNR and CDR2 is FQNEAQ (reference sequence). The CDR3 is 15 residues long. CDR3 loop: CASSPGNRGQETQYF.

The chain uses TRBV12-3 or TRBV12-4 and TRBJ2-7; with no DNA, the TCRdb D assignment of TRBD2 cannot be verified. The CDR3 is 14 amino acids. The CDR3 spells CASSPGLAGWEQYF.

The CDR3 region is CSVEQGFTEAFF. The chain uses TRBV29-1 and TRBJ1-1; TCRdb gives TRBD1 as the D gene, but with no DNA this cannot be confirmed. From germline, CDR1 is SQVTM and CDR2 ANQGSEA. This CDR3 comprises 12 residues.

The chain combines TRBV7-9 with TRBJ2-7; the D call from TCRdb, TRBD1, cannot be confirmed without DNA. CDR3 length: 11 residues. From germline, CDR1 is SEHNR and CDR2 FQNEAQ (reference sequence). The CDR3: CAGGAPYEQYF.

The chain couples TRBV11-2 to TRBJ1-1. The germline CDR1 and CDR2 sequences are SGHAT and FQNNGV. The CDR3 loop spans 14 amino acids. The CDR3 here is CASSLTGSGTEAFF.

The CDR3 sequence is CASSFSTGKAIYNEQFF. The J gene is TRBJ2-1, the V gene TRBV14; TCRdb selects TRBD1, and the lack of DNA leaves this call unchecked. Germline lookup yields CDR1 SGHDN and CDR2 FVKESK. This CDR3 has 17 amino acids.

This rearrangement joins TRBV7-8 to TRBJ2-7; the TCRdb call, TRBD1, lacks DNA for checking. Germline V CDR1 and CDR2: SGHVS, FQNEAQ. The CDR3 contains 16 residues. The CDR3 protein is CASSRDGGQGAYEPYF.

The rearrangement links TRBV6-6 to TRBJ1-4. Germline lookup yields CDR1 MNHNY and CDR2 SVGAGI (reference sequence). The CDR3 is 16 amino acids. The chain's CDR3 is CASSTFTVATGEKLFF.

Here the CDR3 reads CSVDEGQGNQPQHF. J is TRBJ1-5 and V is TRBV29-1; TCRdb indicates TRBD1, and absent DNA this call remains unverified. CDR1 SQVTM and CDR2 ANQGSEA come from the germline V gene. This CDR3 spans 14 amino acids.

Here the CDR3 reads CSAGLTPNSEAFF. This chain connects TRBV20-1 to TRBJ1-1. Germline V gene data show CDR1 as DFQATT and CDR2 as SNEGSKA (reference sequence). This CDR3 has 13 residues.

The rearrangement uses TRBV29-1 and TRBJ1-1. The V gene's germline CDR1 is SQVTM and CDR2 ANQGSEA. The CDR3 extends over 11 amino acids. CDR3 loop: CSVETNTEAFF.

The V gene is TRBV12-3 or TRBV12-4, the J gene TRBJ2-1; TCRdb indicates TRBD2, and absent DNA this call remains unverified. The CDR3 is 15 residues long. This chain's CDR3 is CASSRTSGGYNEQFF.

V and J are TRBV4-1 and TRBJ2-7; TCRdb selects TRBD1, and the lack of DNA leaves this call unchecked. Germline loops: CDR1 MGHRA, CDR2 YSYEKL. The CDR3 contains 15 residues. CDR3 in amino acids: CASSQEDRTSYEQYF.

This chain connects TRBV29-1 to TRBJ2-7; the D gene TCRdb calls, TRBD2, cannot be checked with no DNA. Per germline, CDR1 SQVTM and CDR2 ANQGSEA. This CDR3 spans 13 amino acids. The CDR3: CSVDGGRFNEQYF.

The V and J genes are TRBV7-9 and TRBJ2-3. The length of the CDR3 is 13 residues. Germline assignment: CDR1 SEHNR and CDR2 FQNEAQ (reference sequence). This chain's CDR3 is CASSPASTDTQYF.

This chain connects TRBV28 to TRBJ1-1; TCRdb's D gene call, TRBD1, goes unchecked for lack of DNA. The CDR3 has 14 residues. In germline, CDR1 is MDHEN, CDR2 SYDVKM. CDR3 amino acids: CASSLTGGWTEAFF.